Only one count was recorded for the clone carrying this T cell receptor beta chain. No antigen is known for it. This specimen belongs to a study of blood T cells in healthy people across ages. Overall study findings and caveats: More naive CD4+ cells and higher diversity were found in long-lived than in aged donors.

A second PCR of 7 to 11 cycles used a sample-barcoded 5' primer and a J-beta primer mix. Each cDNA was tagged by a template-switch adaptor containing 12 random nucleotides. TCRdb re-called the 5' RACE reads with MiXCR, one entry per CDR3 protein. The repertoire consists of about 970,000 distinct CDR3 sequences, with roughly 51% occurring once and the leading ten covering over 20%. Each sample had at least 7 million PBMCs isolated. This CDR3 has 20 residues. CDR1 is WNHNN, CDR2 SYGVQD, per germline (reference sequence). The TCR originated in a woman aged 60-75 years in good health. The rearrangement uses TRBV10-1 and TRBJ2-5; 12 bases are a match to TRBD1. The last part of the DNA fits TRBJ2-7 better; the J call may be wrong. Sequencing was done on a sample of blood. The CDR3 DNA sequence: TGCGCCAGATCCCCAAACCGGGACAGGGGGCTTAGCGGGAGTTGCTACGAGCAGTACTTC. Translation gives CARSPNRDRGLSGSCYEQYF.